A selection of T cell receptor beta chains follows, all from one sample in a study of cytomegalovirus exposure and HLA in healthy donors. The protocol was immunoSEQ multiplex PCR, while the TCRdb copy is restricted to in-frame clones and leaves out a portion. The profile covers around 80,000 clones, with 78% appearing a single time and 5.5% to 7% taken by the ten largest. Sequencing was performed on PBMCs. The receptor source for this set is a man aged 18 to 30 in good health and CMV-seropositive. Both conserved end residues are trimmed from each CDR3.

j_call | v_call | cdr3_aa
TRBJ2-7 | TRBV28 | ASRDMKPSGEQY
TRBJ2-3 | TRBV11-3 | ASSSTDTQY
TRBJ2-2 | TRBV6-1 | ASKKRTENTGELF
TRBJ2-3 | TRBV9 | ASSVAAGTDTQY
TRBJ1-1 | TRBV6-5 | ASSYSSPRYSAF
TRBJ1-1 | TRBV15 | ATSRGQGDEAEAF
TRBJ2-1 | TRBV9 | ASSLGGNSYNEQF
TRBJ2-7 | TRBV13 | ASSSGLAFEQY
TRBJ2-7 | TRBV5-1 | ASSKGLAGELLSYEQY
TRBJ1-1 | TRBV6-5 | ASSYMQGSTEAF
TRBJ1-5 | TRBV10-3 | AIRNDEGQPQH
TRBJ2-7 | TRBV11-3 | ASSSGQGGGYEQY
TRBJ1-5 | TRBV6-6 | ASSYSSRDNQPQH
TRBJ2-1 | TRBV15 | ATSRVPSYNEQF
TRBJ2-1 | TRBV9 | ASSVGGLAGINEQF
TRBJ2-1 | TRBV7-3 | ASSLRLAGVREQF
TRBJ1-2 | TRBV2 | ASSEMESSYGYT
TRBJ2-1 | TRBV5-1 | ASSHSGTNNEQF
TRBJ1-5 | TRBV6-5 | ASSATGLNQPQH
TRBJ2-1 | TRBV25-1 | ASVSGRGNNEQF
TRBJ1-5 | TRBV2 | ASKPSGLNYNQPQH
TRBJ2-5 | TRBV10-3 | AISETSGSFETQY
TRBJ2-3 | TRBV6-1 | ASSEVSGSTDTQY
TRBJ2-3 | TRBV11-2 | ASSPQRPYTDTQY
TRBJ1-1 | TRBV5-1 | ASSVQGTEAF
TRBJ2-3 | TRBV1 | TSSQGSGSTDTQY
TRBJ2-3 | TRBV2 | ASSGYPAGVPDTQY
TRBJ1-3 | TRBV28 | ASSLQGMGNTIY
TRBJ1-4 | TRBV15 | ATSLGSGTGMLLPEKLF
TRBJ2-7 | TRBV29-1 | SVGGTSGSYEQY